These T cell receptor beta chains were read from a single sample in a study of shared clonotypes between healthy human individuals. Produced via immunoSEQ multiplex PCR; TCRdb's table is partial and in-frame only. Of about 2 million clones in the sample, about 95% are singletons; the top ten hold 0.95% to 1.5%. Source material: naive CD8+ T cells sorted from blood. Receptor source: a man between 18 and 29 years old in good health. Each CDR3 is given with its conserved first and last residue. The D gene is left open where the match is weak.

TRBV13,-,TRBJ2-1,CASRSNRGGGLSYNEQFF,TGTGCCAGCAGGTCCAATCGGGGCGGGGGCCTTTCCTACAATGAGCAGTTCTTC
TRBV7-8,TRBD2,TRBJ2-2,CASSRRLAGGPEAGTGELFF,TGTGCCAGCAGTCGTAGACTAGCGGGGGGGCCCGAAGCGGGCACCGGGGAGCTGTTTTTT
TRBV10-2,TRBD2,TRBJ2-1,CASSELAGGRSQQFF,TGCGCCAGCAGTGAACTAGCGGGGGGGAGGTCTCAGCAGTTCTTC
TRBV7-9,-,TRBJ2-7,CASSLPGQASYEQYF,TGTGCCAGCAGCTTACCGGGACAAGCCTCCTACGAGCAGTACTTC
TRBV7-8,TRBD1,TRBJ2-7,CASSPGTGGAYEQYF,TGTGCCAGCAGTCCAGGGACAGGGGGCGCCTACGAGCAGTACTTC
TRBV2,TRBD2,TRBJ2-3,CASSETSGRSDTQYF,TGTGCCAGCAGTGAAACTAGCGGGAGATCGGATACGCAGTATTTT
TRBV19,-,TRBJ1-5,CASSIAGTGNQPQHF,TGTGCCAGTAGTATAGCGGGGACGGGCAATCAGCCCCAGCATTTT
TRBV20-1,-,TRBJ2-7,CSATESAEQYF,TGCAGTGCTACAGAGTCCGCCGAGCAGTACTTC
TRBV9,TRBD1,TRBJ2-7,CASSVRGMTYEQYF,TGTGCCAGCAGCGTCAGGGGGATGACCTACGAGCAGTACTTC
TRBV19,-,TRBJ2-7,CASSMDRSYEQYF,TGTGCCAGTAGTATGGACAGATCCTACGAGCAGTACTTC
TRBV6-5,TRBD1,TRBJ1-1,CASSYPGGANTEAFF,TGTGCCAGCAGTTACCCAGGGGGCGCGAACACTGAAGCTTTCTTT